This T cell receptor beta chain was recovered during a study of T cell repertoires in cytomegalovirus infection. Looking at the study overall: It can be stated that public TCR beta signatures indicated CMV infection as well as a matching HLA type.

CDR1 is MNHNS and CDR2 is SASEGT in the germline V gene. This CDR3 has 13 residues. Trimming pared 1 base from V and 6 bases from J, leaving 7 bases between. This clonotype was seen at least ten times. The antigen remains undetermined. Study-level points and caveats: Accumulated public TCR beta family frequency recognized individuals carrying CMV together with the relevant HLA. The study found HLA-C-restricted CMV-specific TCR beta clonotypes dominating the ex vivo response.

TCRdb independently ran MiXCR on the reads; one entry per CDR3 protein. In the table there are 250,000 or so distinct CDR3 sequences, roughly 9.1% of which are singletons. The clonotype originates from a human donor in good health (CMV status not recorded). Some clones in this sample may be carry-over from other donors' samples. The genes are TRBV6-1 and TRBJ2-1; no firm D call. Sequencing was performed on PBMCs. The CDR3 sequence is CASSEGTINEQFF. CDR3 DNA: TGTGCCAGCAGTGAAGGGACCATCAATGAGCAGTTCTTC.